This is a list of T cell receptor beta chains from one sample in a study of naive and memory T cell subsets. TCRdb re-called the UMI-ligation and nested PCR reads through MiXCR, storing one row per CDR3 protein. The table records about 90,000 distinct CDR3 sequences, over 7% of them present only once. Specimen: central memory CD4+ T cells from blood. The receptors shown here come from a human donor in good health. CDR3s leave out the opening cysteine and the closing phenylalanine or tryptophan. D genes are given only for firm matches.

v_call	j_call	d_call	cdr3_aa
TRBV5-4	TRBJ2-6	NA	ASSLILPFGANVLT
TRBV28	TRBJ2-6	NA	ASSNVRGANVLT
TRBV6-2/TRBV6-3	TRBJ2-5	TRBD2	ASSPWEGLGETQY
TRBV20-1	TRBJ2-7	TRBD2	SATLKRGSSYEQY
TRBV7-2	TRBJ2-5	NA	ASSTYGETQY
TRBV10-3	TRBJ1-5	NA	AISVMGGNQPQH
TRBV15	TRBJ2-5	NA	ATSRDQGETQY
TRBV16	TRBJ2-3	NA	ASSPSRVTDTQY
TRBV19	TRBJ1-1	TRBD1	ASSIPGTGALQAF
TRBV7-2	TRBJ2-1	NA	ASSLGWGSGYNEQF
TRBV7-2	TRBJ1-2	NA	ASSLLGAWNYGYT
TRBV20-1	TRBJ2-5	NA	SGAHQNLQETQY
TRBV6-2/TRBV6-3	TRBJ1-1	TRBD1	ASSRTGGTEAF
TRBV6-1	TRBJ2-3	TRBD1	ASTQDRVVRDTQY
TRBV11-2	TRBJ1-1	TRBD1	ASNDPGQGPVVSTEAF
TRBV5-1	TRBJ2-6	NA	ASSHGGQTSGANVLT
TRBV12-3/TRBV12-4	TRBJ2-1	NA	ASSFRDKGNEQF
TRBV7-9	TRBJ2-3	NA	ASSLRGRATDTQY
TRBV7-9	TRBJ2-1	TRBD2	ASSPSVALAGTYEQF
TRBV4-3	TRBJ2-3	NA	ASSQDRVSTDTQY
TRBV6-2/TRBV6-3	TRBJ2-1	NA	AVAVWSSNEQF
TRBV7-9	TRBJ2-4	NA	ASSFAGAKNIQY
TRBV15	TRBJ1-1	NA	ATSRDRGGARTEAF
TRBV25-1	TRBJ2-1	NA	ASSDDVGPGRNEQF
TRBV6-1	TRBJ2-7	TRBD1	ASSVKTGGGNEQY
TRBV5-1	TRBJ2-5	TRBD2	ASSFGRERETQY
TRBV18	TRBJ2-5	TRBD1	ASSPPGQQETQY
TRBV30	TRBJ2-1	TRBD2	AWSGGGGARNEQF
TRBV19	TRBJ1-1	NA	ATRGADANTEAF
TRBV6-5	TRBJ2-7	NA	ASQAPHGSYEQY
TRBV29-1	TRBJ1-3	NA	CGRVGSGNTIY
TRBV11-2	TRBJ2-7	TRBD2	ASSPKLAGGQYEQY
TRBV7-2	TRBJ2-7	TRBD2	ASSPGGISSYEQY
TRBV20-1	TRBJ2-7	TRBD2	SARSTGTSGTLQY
TRBV7-2	TRBJ2-7	NA	ASSLDSGSPSYEQY
TRBV7-2	TRBJ2-1	TRBD2	ASSPFPGRAGHEQF
TRBV7-8	TRBJ2-2	NA	ASSSTPSKTGELF
TRBV20-1	TRBJ1-2	NA	SARDEGANYGYT
TRBV20-1	TRBJ2-1	NA	SGVAGTTNEQF
TRBV29-1	TRBJ1-1	NA	SVEEVFRNTEAF
TRBV7-9	TRBJ1-1	NA	ASSLRSMNTEAF
TRBV15	TRBJ1-1	NA	ATSRDPGLNTEAF
TRBV4-1	TRBJ2-3	NA	ASSKGGDRAVVDTQY
TRBV6-2/TRBV6-3	TRBJ1-2	TRBD1	ASSLRRDRFSSGYT
TRBV19	TRBJ2-6	TRBD2	ASTPGGGAANVLT
TRBV9	TRBJ2-1	TRBD2	ASSVAGGNGGDEQF
TRBV19	TRBJ2-7	TRBD2	ASSIDSLGRYRYEQY
TRBV20-1	TRBJ2-5	NA	SARGFEIGTPSGETQY
TRBV10-3	TRBJ2-5	NA	AIRQDTTSETQY